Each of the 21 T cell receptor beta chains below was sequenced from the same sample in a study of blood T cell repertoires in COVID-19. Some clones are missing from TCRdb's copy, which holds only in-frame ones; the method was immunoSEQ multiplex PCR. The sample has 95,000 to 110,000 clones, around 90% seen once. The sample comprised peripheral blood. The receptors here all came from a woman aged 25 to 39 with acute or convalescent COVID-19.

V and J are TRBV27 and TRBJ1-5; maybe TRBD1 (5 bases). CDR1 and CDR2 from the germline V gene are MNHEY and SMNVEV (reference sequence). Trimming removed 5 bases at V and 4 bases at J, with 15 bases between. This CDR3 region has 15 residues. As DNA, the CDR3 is TGTGCCAGCAGTCCTCAACTCAGGGAAAATCAGCCCCAGCATTTT. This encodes CASSPQLRENQPQHF.

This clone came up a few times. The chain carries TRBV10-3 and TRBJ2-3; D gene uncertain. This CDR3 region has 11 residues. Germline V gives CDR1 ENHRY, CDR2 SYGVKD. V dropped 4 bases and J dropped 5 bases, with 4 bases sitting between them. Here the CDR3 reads CAISGGDTQYF. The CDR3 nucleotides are TGTGCCATCAGTGGAGGAGATACGCAGTATTTT.

Written as DNA, the CDR3 is TGTGCCAGCAGTTACTCGTTCAGGGGCGTCTATGGCTACACCTTC. Its translation: CASSYSFRGVYGYTF. The chain is built from TRBV6-5 and TRBJ1-2; the D gene is possibly TRBD1 (6 bases). Trimming stripped 0 bases from V and 4 bases from J, with 12 bases between. CDR3 length: 15 amino acids. Germline V gene lookup returns CDR1 MNHEY and CDR2 SVGAGI.

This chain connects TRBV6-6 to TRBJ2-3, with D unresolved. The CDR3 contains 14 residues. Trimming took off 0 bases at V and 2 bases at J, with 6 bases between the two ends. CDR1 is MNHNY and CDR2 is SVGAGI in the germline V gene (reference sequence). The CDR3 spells CASSYSSTTDTQYF. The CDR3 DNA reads TGTGCCAGCAGTTACTCTTCTACCACAGATACGCAGTATTTT.

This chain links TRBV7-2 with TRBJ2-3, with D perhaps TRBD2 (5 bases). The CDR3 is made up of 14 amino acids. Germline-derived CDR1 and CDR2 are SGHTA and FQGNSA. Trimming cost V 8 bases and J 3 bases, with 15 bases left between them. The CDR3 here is CASDIDGVTDTQYF. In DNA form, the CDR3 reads TGTGCCAGCGACATCGACGGGGTAACAGATACGCAGTATTTT.

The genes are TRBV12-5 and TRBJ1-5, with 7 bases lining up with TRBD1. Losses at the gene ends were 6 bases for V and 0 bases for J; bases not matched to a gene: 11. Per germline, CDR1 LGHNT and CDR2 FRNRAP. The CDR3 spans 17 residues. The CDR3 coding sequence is TGTGCTAGTGGCTACCTTGGGGGACAGAATAGCAATCAGCCCCAGCATTTT. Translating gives CASGYLGGQNSNQPQHF.

The CDR3 DNA follows: TGTGCCAGCAGCCAAGTCAACATCGAGCAGTACTTC. It yields the protein CASSQVNIEQYF. J is TRBJ2-7 and V is TRBV3-1 (or the pseudogene TRBV3-2); D remains ambiguous. This CDR3 spans 12 amino acids. Trimming removed 1 base from V and 6 bases from J, with 7 bases in between. Germline-derived CDR1 and CDR2 are LGHDT and YNNKEL (reference sequence).

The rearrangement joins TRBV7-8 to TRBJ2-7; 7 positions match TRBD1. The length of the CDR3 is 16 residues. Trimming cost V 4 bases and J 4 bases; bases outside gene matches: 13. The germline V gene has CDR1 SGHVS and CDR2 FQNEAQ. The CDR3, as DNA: TGTGCCAGCAGCTCCCGAAGACAGGGAGATCGATACGAGCAGTACTTC. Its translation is CASSSRRQGDRYEQYF.

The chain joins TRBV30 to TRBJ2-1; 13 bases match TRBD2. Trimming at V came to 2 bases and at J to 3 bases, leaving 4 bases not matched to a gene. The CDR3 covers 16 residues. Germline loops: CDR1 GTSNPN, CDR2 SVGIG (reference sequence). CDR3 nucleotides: TGTGCCTGGAGTCTAACTAGCGGGGGGGTCTACAATGAGCAGTTCTTC. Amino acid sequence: CAWSLTSGGVYNEQFF.

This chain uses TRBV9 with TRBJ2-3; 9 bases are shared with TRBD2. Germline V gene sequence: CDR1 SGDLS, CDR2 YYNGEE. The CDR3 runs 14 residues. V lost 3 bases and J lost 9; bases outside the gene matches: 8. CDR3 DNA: TGTGCCAGCAGCGCGGGGCTAGCGGGGTTAACGCAGTATTTT. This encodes CASSAGLAGLTQYF.

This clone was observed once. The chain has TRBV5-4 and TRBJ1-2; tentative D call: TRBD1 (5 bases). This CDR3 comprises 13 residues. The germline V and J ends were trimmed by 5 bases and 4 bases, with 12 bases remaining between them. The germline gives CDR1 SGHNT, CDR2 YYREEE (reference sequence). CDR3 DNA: TGTGCCAGCAGAACGGACACTATCTATGGCTACACCTTC. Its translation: CASRTDTIYGYTF.

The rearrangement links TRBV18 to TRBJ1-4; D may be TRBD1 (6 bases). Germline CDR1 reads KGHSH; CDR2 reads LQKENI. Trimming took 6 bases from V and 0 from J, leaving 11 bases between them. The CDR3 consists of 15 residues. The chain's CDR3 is CASSSGAPTNEKLFF. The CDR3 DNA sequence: TGTGCCAGCTCCTCAGGGGCTCCAACTAATGAAAAACTGTTTTTT.

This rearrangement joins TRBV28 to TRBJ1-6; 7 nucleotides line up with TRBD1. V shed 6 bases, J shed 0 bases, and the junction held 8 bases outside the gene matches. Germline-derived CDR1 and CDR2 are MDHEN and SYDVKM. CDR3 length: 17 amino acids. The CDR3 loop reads CASRRAGGSSYNSPLHF. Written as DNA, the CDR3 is TGTGCCAGCAGAAGGGCAGGGGGGAGCTCCTATAATTCACCCCTCCACTTT.

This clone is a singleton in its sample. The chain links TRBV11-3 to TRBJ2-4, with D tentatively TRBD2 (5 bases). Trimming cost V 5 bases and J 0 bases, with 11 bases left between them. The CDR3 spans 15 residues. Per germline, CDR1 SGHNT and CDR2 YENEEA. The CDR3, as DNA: TGTGCCAGCAGCGTAGGACTGTTAGCCAAAAACATTCAGTACTTC. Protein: CASSVGLLAKNIQYF.

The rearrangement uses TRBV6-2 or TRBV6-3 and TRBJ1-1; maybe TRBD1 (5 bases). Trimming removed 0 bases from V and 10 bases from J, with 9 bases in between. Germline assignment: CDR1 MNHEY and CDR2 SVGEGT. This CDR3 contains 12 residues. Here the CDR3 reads CASSYSTGGAFF. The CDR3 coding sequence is TGTGCCAGCAGTTACTCCACAGGTGGAGCTTTCTTT.

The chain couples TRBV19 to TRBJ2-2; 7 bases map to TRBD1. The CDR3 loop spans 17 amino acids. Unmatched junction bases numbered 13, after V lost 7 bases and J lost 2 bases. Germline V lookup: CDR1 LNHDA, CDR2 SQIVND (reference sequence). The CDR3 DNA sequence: TGTGCCAGTACCGACCTAAGGGGGCCGACAAACACCGGGGAGCTGTTTTTT. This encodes CASTDLRGPTNTGELFF.

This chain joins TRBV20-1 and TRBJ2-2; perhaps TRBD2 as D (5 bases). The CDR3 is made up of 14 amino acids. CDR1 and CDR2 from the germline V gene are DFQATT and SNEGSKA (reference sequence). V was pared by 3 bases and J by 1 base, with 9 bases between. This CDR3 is CSASGGRNTGELFF. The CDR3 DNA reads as TGCAGTGCTAGTGGTGGGAGGAACACCGGGGAGCTGTTTTTT.

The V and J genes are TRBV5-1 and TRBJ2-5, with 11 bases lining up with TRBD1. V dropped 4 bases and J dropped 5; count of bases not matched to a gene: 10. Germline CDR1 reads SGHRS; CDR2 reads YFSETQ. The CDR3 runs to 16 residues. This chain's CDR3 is CASSLNGQGAAETQYF. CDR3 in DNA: TGCGCCAGCAGCCTCAATGGACAGGGGGCTGCGGAGACCCAGTACTTC. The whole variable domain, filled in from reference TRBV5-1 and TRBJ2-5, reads KAGVTQTPRYLIKTRGQQVTLSCSPISGHRSVSWYQQTPGQGLQFLFEYFSETQRNKGNFPGRFSGRQFSNSRSEMNVSTLELGDSALYLCASSLNGQGAAETQYFGPGTRLLVL.

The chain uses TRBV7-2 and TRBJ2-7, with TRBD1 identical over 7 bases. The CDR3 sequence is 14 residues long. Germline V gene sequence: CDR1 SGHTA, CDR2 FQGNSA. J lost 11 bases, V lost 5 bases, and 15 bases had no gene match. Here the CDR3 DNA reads TGTGCCAGCAGCGAAACTTTCACCGGGACAGAAAAGTACTTC. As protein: CASSETFTGTEKYF.

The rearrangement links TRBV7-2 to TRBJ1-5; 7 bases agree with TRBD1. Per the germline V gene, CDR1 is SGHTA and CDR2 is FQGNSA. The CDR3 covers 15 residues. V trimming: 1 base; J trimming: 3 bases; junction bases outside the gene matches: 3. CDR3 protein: CASSLGGQFNQPQHF. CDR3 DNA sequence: TGTGCCAGCAGCTTAGGGGGACAGTTCAATCAGCCCCAGCATTTT.

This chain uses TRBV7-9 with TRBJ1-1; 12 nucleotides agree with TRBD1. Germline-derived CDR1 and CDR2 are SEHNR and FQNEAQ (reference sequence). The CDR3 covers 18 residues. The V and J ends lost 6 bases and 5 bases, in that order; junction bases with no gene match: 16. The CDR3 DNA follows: TGTGCCAGCAGTTCCAGGTCCGGGACAGGGGGCTTTGGGACTGAAGCTTTCTTT. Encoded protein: CASSSRSGTGGFGTEAFF.